The 11 T cell receptor beta chains below were found in one sample sequenced in a study of patients and donors after allogeneic stem cell transplantation. TCRdb used MiXCR to reprocess the RT-PCR reads, holding one entry per CDR3 protein. Among about 160,000 distinct CDR3 sequences, approximately 40% were seen once, and the ten largest hold around half. Source material: blood, either unsorted or a sorted T cell fraction (not recorded which). The receptors were sampled from a human donor who was either an allogeneic HSCT recipient or a stem cell or donor lymphocyte infusion donor (not recorded which). It is not recorded whose cells these are; they may come from a transplant donor.

A few counts support this clonotype. V and J are TRBV12-3 or TRBV12-4 and TRBJ1-5, with D uncertain. The CDR3 loop spans 17 amino acids. Trimming took 6 bases from V and 7 from J, leaving 25 bases between them. The CDR3 is CASRVPTLAISKQPQHF. The CDR3 coding sequence is TGTGCCAGCAGAGTACCGACACTCGCTATATCCAAACAGCCCCAGCATTTT.

The rearrangement links TRBV28 to TRBJ2-3; 8 positions agree with TRBD2. The CDR3 is 15 residues long. CDR1 and CDR2 (germline): MDHEN, SYDVKM. J gave up 2 bases and V 2 bases, and 3 bases lay outside the gene matches. The CDR3 loop reads CASSLNGGATDTQYF. In nucleotides, the CDR3 is TGTGCCAGCAGTTTAAACGGGGGGGCCACAGATACGCAGTATTTT.

This clonotype was counted a few times. The rearrangement joins TRBV5-1 to TRBJ1-2; tentatively, D is TRBD1 (5 bases). The CDR3 is 13 amino acids. Trimming shortened V by 4 bases and J by 7 bases, and 14 bases separated the two germline ends. Germline values: CDR1 SGHRS, CDR2 YFSETQ. CDR3: CASSPAGPGGYTF. The CDR3 DNA follows: TGCGCCAGCAGCCCGGCGGGGCCTGGTGGCTACACCTTC.

The rearrangement links TRBV12-3 or TRBV12-4 to TRBJ1-2, with 10 positions matching TRBD1. CDR3 length: 18 residues. Trimming removed 5 bases from V and 3 bases from J; junction bases left unmatched: 15. This CDR3 reads CASSPTQRGTGVDYGYTF. CDR3 bases: TGTGCCAGCAGTCCAACCCAACGTGGGACAGGGGTCGACTATGGCTACACCTTC.

In its sample, this clonotype was seen a few times. The rearrangement joins TRBV24-1 to TRBJ1-2, with D maybe TRBD1 (5 bases). The germline V gene encodes CDR1 KGHDR and CDR2 SFDVKD. The V gene lost 4 bases and the J gene lost 8 bases, with 13 bases spanning the gap. The length of the CDR3 is 13 residues. CDR3 in amino acids: CATSETDSRGYTF. For the CDR3, the DNA is TGTGCCACCAGTGAAACCGACAGCCGAGGCTACACCTTC.

V gene TRBV12-3 or TRBV12-4 combines with J gene TRBJ2-7, with unresolved D. This CDR3 comprises 14 residues. Trimming shortened V by 5 bases and J by 0 bases, and 11 bases separated the two germline ends. CDR3 protein: CASSPSHPSYEQYV. The CDR3 DNA is TGTGCCAGCAGTCCCTCACACCCCTCCTACGAGCAGTACGTC.

V usage is TRBV4-2 and J usage is TRBJ1-5, with 7 bases fitting TRBD1. This CDR3 is built from 15 residues. The junction had 4 bases not matched to a gene; V was cut back by 1 base and J by 4 bases. Per the germline V gene, CDR1 is LGHNA and CDR2 is YNFKEQ. The chain's CDR3 is CASSQAGRGNQPQHF. CDR3 DNA sequence: TGTGCCAGCAGCCAAGCGGGCAGGGGGAATCAGCCCCAGCATTTT.

This clonotype has just a few counts. This chain joins TRBV14 and TRBJ2-4; a weak D match, TRBD2 (5 bases). Trimming stripped 1 base from V and 9 bases from J, with 16 bases between. The CDR3 contains 15 residues. The germline V gene encodes CDR1 SGHDN and CDR2 FVKESK. CDR3 DNA sequence: TGTGCCAGCAGCCAAGTTCACGACTATCCGAGCATTCAGTACTTC. It specifies CASSQVHDYPSIQYF.

The table lists this clonotype with many counts. V usage is TRBV12-3 or TRBV12-4 and J usage is TRBJ1-5; D remains unclear. There are 15 residues in the CDR3. The ends were cut back, 3 bases at V and 5 bases at J, with 14 bases in the middle. CDR3 sequence: CASSFVGRPDQPQHF. The CDR3, as DNA: TGTGCCAGCAGTTTCGTGGGCAGGCCCGATCAGCCCCAGCATTTT.

This clonotype appeared a single time. V gene TRBV7-2 combines with J gene TRBJ2-2; a possible D gene is TRBD1 (5 bases). Trimming pared 5 bases from V and 3 bases from J, leaving 7 bases between. Germline V CDR1 and CDR2: SGHTA, FQGNSA. The CDR3 is 13 residues long. The chain's CDR3 is CASSRRDTGELFF. DNA of the CDR3: TGTGCCAGCAGCCGCAGGGACACCGGGGAGCTGTTTTTT.

The chain is built from TRBV28 and TRBJ1-2; no definite D call. The CDR3 totals 14 residues. With 5 bases removed from V and 8 bases from J, the gap between germline ends came to 18 bases. CDR1 and CDR2 (germline): MDHEN, SYDVKM. In nucleotides, the CDR3 is TGTGCCAGCAGTCCGGACGCTCCCCTAGGAGGCTACACCTTC. It is translated as CASSPDAPLGGYTF.